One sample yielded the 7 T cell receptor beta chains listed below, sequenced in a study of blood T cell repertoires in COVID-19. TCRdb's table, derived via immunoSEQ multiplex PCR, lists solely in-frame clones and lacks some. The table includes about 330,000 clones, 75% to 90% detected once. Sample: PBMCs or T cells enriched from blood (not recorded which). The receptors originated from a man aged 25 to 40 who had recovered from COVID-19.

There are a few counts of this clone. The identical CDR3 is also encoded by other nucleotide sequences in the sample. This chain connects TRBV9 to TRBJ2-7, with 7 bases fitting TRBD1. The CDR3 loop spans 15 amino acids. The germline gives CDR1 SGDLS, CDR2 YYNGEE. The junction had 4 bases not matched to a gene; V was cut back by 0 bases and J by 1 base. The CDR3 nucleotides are TGTGCCAGCAGCGTAGCGGCAGGGGGATCCTACGAGCAGTACTTC. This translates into CASSVAAGGSYEQYF.

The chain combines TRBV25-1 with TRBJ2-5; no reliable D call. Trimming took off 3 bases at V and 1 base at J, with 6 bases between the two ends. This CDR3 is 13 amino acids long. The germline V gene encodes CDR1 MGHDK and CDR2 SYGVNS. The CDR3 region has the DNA TGTGCCAGCAGTGATTCCGGCCAAGAGACCCAGTACTTC. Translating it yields CASSDSGQETQYF.

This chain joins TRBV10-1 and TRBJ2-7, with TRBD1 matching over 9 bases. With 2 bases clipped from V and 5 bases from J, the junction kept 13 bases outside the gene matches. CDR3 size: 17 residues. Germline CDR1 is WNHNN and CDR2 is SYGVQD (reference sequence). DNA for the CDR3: TGCGCCAGCAGTGAGGCTCCGAACCGGGACAGGGACAACGAGCAGTACTTC. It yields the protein CASSEAPNRDRDNEQYF.

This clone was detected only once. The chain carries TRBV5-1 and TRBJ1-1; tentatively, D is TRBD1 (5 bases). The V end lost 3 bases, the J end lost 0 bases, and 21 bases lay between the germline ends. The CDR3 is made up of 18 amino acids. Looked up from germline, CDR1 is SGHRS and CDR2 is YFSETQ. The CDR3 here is CASSSRGGKGRMNTEAFF. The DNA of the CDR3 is TGCGCCAGCAGCTCCCGGGGGGGTAAGGGGCGGATGAACACTGAAGCTTTCTTT.

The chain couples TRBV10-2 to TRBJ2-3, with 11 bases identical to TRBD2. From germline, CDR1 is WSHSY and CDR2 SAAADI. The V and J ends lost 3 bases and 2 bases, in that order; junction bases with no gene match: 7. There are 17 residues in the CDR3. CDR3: CASSEPTSGGPTDTQYF. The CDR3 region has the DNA TGCGCCAGCAGTGAACCCACTAGCGGGGGACCCACAGATACGCAGTATTTT.

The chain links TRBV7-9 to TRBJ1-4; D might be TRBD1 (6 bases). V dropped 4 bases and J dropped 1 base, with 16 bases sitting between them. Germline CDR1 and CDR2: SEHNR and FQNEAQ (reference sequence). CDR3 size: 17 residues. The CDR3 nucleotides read TGTGCCAGCAGCTCTATCACAGGGTTGGGAACTAATGAAAAACTGTTTTTT. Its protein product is CASSSITGLGTNEKLFF.

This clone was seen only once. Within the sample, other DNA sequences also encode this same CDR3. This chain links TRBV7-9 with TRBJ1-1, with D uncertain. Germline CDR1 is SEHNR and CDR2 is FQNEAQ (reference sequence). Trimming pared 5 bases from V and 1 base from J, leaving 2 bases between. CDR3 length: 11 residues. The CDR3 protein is CASSRNTEAFF. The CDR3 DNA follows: TGTGCCAGCAGCCGGAACACTGAAGCTTTCTTT.